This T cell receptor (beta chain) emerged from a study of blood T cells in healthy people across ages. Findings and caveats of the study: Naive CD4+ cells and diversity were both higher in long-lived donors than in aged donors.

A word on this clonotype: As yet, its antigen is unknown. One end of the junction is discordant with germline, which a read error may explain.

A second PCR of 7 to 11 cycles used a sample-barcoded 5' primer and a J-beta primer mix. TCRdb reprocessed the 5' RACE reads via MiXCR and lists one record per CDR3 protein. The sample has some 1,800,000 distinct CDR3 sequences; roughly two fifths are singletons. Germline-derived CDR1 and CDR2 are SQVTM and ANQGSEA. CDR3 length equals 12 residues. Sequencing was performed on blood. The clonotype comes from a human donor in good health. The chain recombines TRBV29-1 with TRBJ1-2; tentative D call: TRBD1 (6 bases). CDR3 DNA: TGCAGCGTCCAGGGGTCTGGCTATGACTACACCTTC. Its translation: CSVQGSGYDYTF.